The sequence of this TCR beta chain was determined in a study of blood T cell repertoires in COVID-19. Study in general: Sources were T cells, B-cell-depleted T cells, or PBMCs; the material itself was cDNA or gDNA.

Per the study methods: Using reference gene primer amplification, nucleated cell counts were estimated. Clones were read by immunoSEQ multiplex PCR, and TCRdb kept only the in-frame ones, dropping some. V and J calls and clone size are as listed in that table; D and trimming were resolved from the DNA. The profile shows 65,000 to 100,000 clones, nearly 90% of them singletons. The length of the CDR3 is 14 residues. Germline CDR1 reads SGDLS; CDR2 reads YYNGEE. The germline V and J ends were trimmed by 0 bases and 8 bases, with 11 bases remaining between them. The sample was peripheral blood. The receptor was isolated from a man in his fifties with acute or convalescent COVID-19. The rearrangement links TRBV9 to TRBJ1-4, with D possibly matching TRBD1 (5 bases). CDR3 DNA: TGTGCCAGCAGCGTAGCTACGCGGGGGGAAAAACTGTTTTTT. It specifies CASSVATRGEKLFF. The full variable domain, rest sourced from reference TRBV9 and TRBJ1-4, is DSGVTQTPKHLITATGQRVTLRCSPRSGDLSVYWYQQSLDQGLQFLIQYYNGEERAKGNILERFSAQQFPDLHSELNLSSLELGDSALYFCASSVATRGEKLFFGSGTQLSVL.